This T cell receptor (beta chain) was identified during a study of immune evolution from preneoplasia to lung adenocarcinoma. Data came from immunoSEQ multiplex PCR; TCRdb stores just in-frame clones and leaves some out. The sample consists of 6,000 to 9,500 clones, just under 75% of them appearing once. Between the mid-2010s and the late 2010s, patients underwent resection in Japan or China. The sample was FFPE lung adenocarcinoma in situ tissue. The sequence was obtained from a donor of 70 years or more with lung adenocarcinoma. Some clones in this sample may be carry-over from other donors' samples.

Here the CDR3 DNA reads TGTGCTAGTGGTGGACAGTGGTCCTACAATGAGCAGTTCTTC. Translated, it gives CASGGQWSYNEQFF. The V and J genes are TRBV12-5 and TRBJ2-1; D is perhaps TRBD1 (6 bases). Germline lookup yields CDR1 LGHNT and CDR2 FRNRAP. V was shortened by 5 bases and J by 1 base, with 9 bases between the two germline ends. The CDR3 is made up of 14 amino acids. Supplemented by reference TRBV12-5 and TRBJ2-1, the full variable domain reads DARVTQTPRHKVTEMGQEVTMRCQPILGHNTVFWYRQTMMQGLELLAYFRNRAPLDDSGMPKDRFSAEMPDATLATLKIQPSEPRDSAVYFCASGGQWSYNEQFFGPGTRLTVL.